A single sample is the source of the 9 T cell receptor beta chains below, sequenced in a study of cytomegalovirus exposure and HLA in healthy donors. The repertoire was sequenced with immunoSEQ multiplex PCR; TCRdb's copy has only in-frame clones and lacks some. The sample consists of 120,000 or so clones, about 87% of them appearing once. The sequencing input was PBMCs. All receptors derive from a woman aged 18 to 35 in good health and CMV-seronegative.

This chain connects TRBV7-9 to TRBJ2-5; perhaps TRBD1 as D (6 bases). Germline assignment: CDR1 SEHNR and CDR2 FQNEAQ (reference sequence). This CDR3 region has 15 residues. V lost 3 bases to trimming and J lost 5 bases, with 16 bases between them. CDR3 nucleotides: TGTGCCAGCAGCTTGCAGCAGGGGTCGGTCGAGACCCAGTACTTC. Translation: CASSLQQGSVETQYF.

This chain uses TRBV9 with TRBJ2-3; 8 positions match TRBD2. Germline CDR1 SGDLS, CDR2 YYNGEE. CDR3 size: 16 residues. V lost 3 bases to trimming and J lost 3 bases; unmatched junction nucleotides: 9. CDR3 amino acids: CASSGGSGDQTDTQYF. CDR3 nucleotides: TGTGCCAGCAGCGGAGGTAGCGGGGACCAGACAGATACGCAGTATTTT.

The genes are TRBV28 and TRBJ2-5; 9 bases agree with TRBD1. The CDR3 loop spans 13 amino acids. With V trimmed by 6 bases and J by 5 bases, 4 bases remained unmatched. The germline V gene has CDR1 MDHEN and CDR2 SYDVKM. The CDR3 DNA reads as TGTGCCAGCAGGGGACAGGGTTGGGAGACCCAGTACTTC. Translation gives CASRGQGWETQYF. Variable domain in full (rest from reference TRBV28 and TRBJ2-5): DVKVTQSSRYLVKRTGEKVFLECVQDMDHENMFWYRQDPGLGLRLIYFSYDVKMKEKGDIPEGYSVSREKKERFSLILESASTNQTSMYLCASRGQGWETQYFGPGTRLLVL.

This chain connects TRBV9 to TRBJ1-1; D call uncertain. Deletions cut 3 bases from V and 8 bases from J, with 11 bases between. The CDR3 runs to 12 residues. Germline lookup yields CDR1 SGDLS and CDR2 YYNGEE. CDR3 loop: CASSGEVGEAFF. In nucleotides, the CDR3 is TGTGCCAGCAGCGGGGAGGTGGGGGAAGCTTTCTTT.

The chain recombines TRBV18 with TRBJ2-7, with D perhaps matching TRBD2 (6 bases). Germline CDR1 reads KGHSH; CDR2 reads LQKENI. This CDR3 comprises 14 residues. The V and J ends lost 6 bases and 4 bases respectively, with 16 bases between them. The CDR3 spells CASSHRDSSYEQYF. CDR3 sequence (DNA): TGTGCCAGCTCCCACCGGGACTCCTCGTACGAGCAGTACTTC.

The V gene is TRBV5-1, the J gene TRBJ2-2; D possibly corresponds to TRBD1 (6 bases). V lost 6 bases, J lost 0 bases, and 18 bases lay in between. The length of the CDR3 is 17 residues. Germline-derived CDR1 and CDR2 are SGHRS and YFSETQ. The CDR3 region is CASTPRLGASNTGELFF. The CDR3 nucleotides read TGCGCCAGCACCCCGCGCCTGGGGGCCTCGAACACCGGGGAGCTGTTTTTT.

This rearrangement joins TRBV27 to TRBJ2-7, with 7 bases lining up with TRBD1. The V segment lost 6 bases and the J segment 3 bases; nucleotides outside the gene matches: 5. The CDR3 is 13 amino acids. The germline V gene has CDR1 MNHEY and CDR2 SMNVEV (reference sequence). CDR3 sequence reads: CASSYGQDYEQYF. As DNA, the CDR3 is TGTGCCAGCAGCTACGGACAGGACTACGAGCAGTACTTC.

This chain uses TRBV21-1 with TRBJ2-3; the table's D call of TRBD2 was not tested on the DNA. TRBV21-1 is tagged as a pseudogene. CDR3 length equals 17 residues. The CDR3 coding sequence is TGTGCCAGCAGCAAAAATCGGGCGGGTACTAGCACAGATACGCAGTATTTT. Its translation: CASSKNRAGTSTDTQYF.

This clone appeared a few times. This chain connects TRBV7-9 to TRBJ1-1; no definite D call. The CDR3 is 13 residues long. In germline, CDR1 is SEHNR, CDR2 FQNEAQ (reference sequence). V was trimmed by 2 bases and J by 1 base, leaving 5 bases between them. This chain's CDR3 is CASSLTQNTEAFF. CDR3 DNA: TGTGCCAGCAGCTTAACTCAGAACACTGAAGCTTTCTTT.